This TCR beta chain is drawn from a study of T cell repertoires in cytomegalovirus infection (dated by TCRdb to the late 2010s). Broadly, across the study: Because public TCR beta signatures pointed to carriage of CMV infection together with the matching HLA type, the HLA type of each donor mattered for the analysis.

This clonotype came up many times. Its antigen has not been determined. No per-base quality is available; no much larger clone lies one base away. What the work shows at the level of the full study, not this receptor alone: In both this cohort and an independent 352-donor cohort, the cumulative frequency of public TCR beta family members distinguished carriers of CMV infection plus the relevant HLA type. The ex vivo response was dominated by HLA-C-restricted CMV-specific TCR beta clonotypes, which also provided the single most frequent clonotype in two of eight donors.

Sequenced on an Illumina HiSeq 1500. TCRdb reprocessing: public reads trimmed at Q25 with fastp, clones called with MiXCR, in-frame beta chains kept. CDR3 protein duplicates are merged, each entry listing the most common genes and DNA. The sample includes about 460,000 distinct CDR3 sequences, with 11% observed a single time. The ten top clones hold approximately 10% of the sample. The TCR was taken from a human donor in good health (CMV status not recorded). Some clones in this sample may be carry-over from other donors' samples. The specimen sequenced was PBMCs.

This receptor carries the CDR3 CASSPQTANYGYTF. The DNA sequence follows: TGTGCCAGCAGCCCACAGACAGCTAACTATGGCTACACCTTC. The sequence links TRBV7-9 to TRBJ1-2, and possibly TRBD1, on 5 matching bases. The CDR3, cysteine through phenylalanine, is 14 amino acids long. This entry keeps only the CDR3 DNA: 42 bases, framed from base 1. The CDR1 and CDR2 encoded by the germline V gene (reference sequence) are SEHNR and FQNEAQ. The V and J ends are trimmed by 5 bases and 0 bases, leaving 10 bases between them.